This T cell receptor (beta chain) emerged from a study of CD4 T cells in relation to SARS-CoV-2 and coronaviruses. Study-level results: Monoreactive clones expanded significantly more to SARS-CoV-2 than crossreactive clones did.

This CDR3 is 16 amino acids long. V shed 0 bases and J shed 1 base, with 8 bases lying between them. Germline lookup yields CDR1 SGHTS and CDR2 YDEGEE. For this clone: The antigen is undetermined.

Assay used: immunoSEQ multiplex PCR; TCRdb lists only in-frame clones, some missing. The table shows just over 35,000 clones, with about four fifths occurring only once. Sample: naive CD4+ T cells from PBMCs, cultured in vitro. Regarding subset: naive CD4+ T cells isolated by negative enrichment. The rearrangement links TRBV5-8 to TRBJ2-6, with no clear D. The TCR was taken from an adult with COVID-19. The DNA for the CDR3 is TGTGCCAGCAGCTTGGGAGTCAGGTCTGGGGCCAACGTCCTGACTTTC. Amino acid sequence: CASSLGVRSGANVLTF.